These T cell receptor beta chains were read from a single sample in a study of T cells in Graves' hyperthyroidism and ophthalmopathy. TCRdb reprocessed the multiplex PCR reads with MiXCR, giving one entry per CDR3 protein. The sample has around 340,000 distinct CDR3 sequences; more than 11% are singletons. The sequenced sample was blood. These receptors all stem from a woman aged 25 to 45 with Graves' hyperthyroidism. The CDR3 runs from the conserved cysteine through the conserved F or W. The D gene is left open where the match is weak. Rows give clone size only sometimes, using once, few, many, or a class for an expanded clone.

j_call v_call d_call clone_size cdr3_aa cdr3_nt
TRBJ2-7 TRBV6-8 TRBD1 NA CASSYGRDRTRSAYEQYF TGTGCCAGCAGTTACGGTCGGGACAGGACAAGGTCCGCCTACGAGCAGTACTTC
TRBJ1-5 TRBV5-1 NA NA CASSLAGNPNDAQHF TGCGCCAGCAGCTTGGCCGGCAATCCGAATGATGCCCAGCATTTT
TRBJ2-7 TRBV20-1 NA NA CSVPRGIGFWADPYEQYF TGCAGTGTCCCTCGAGGTATTGGATTTTGGGCCGACCCCTACGAGCAGTACTTC
TRBJ1-1 TRBV29-1 NA many CSVSPGRTEAFF TGCAGCGTTTCGCCTGGTAGGACTGAAGCTTTCTTT
TRBJ1-5 TRBV2 NA many CASGGSNQPQHF TGTGCCAGTGGTGGAAGCAATCAGCCCCAGCATTTT
TRBJ2-2 TRBV4-1 NA few CASSQDQGIGELFF TGCGCCAGCAGCCAAGATCAAGGTATCGGGGAGCTGTTTTTT
TRBJ2-6 TRBV12-3/TRBV12-4 NA few CASSLPPGANVLTF TGTGCCAGCAGCCTCCCTCCTGGGGCCAACGTCCTGACTTTC
TRBJ2-7 TRBV28 TRBD2 many CASSVAGGSYEQYF TGTGCCAGCAGTGTAGCGGGAGGGTCCTACGAGCAGTACTTC
TRBJ2-1 TRBV2 NA many CASAGNHNEQFF TGTGCCAGCGCGGGGAACCACAATGAGCAGTTCTTC
TRBJ2-2 TRBV9 NA NA CASSVVAGMSVGELFF TGTGCCAGCAGCGTAGTGGCGGGAATGAGCGTCGGGGAGCTGTTTTTT
TRBJ2-5 TRBV29-1 TRBD1 few CSVRQGAKTQYF TGCAGCGTTCGACAGGGGGCAAAGACCCAGTACTTC
TRBJ2-1 TRBV3-1 TRBD2 few CASSQVGGRGYNEQFF TGTGCCAGCAGCCAAGTTGGCGGGAGGGGCTACAATGAGCAGTTCTTC
TRBJ2-1 TRBV12-3/TRBV12-4 TRBD2 few CATKPGLAGLGEQFF TGTGCCACCAAACCGGGACTAGCGGGATTAGGTGAGCAGTTCTTC
TRBJ2-1 TRBV11-2 NA many CASSFSYSRDNEQFF TGTGCCAGCAGCTTTTCATATAGCAGGGACAATGAGCAGTTCTTC
TRBJ1-1 TRBV10-3 TRBD1 few CAIRLGQGTEAFF TGTGCCATCAGGTTGGGACAGGGGACTGAAGCTTTCTTT
TRBJ2-7 TRBV28 NA few CASPGPALSYEQYF TGTGCCAGCCCCGGGCCCGCCCTCTCCTACGAGCAGTACTTC
TRBJ2-7 TRBV5-4 NA NA CASWGGAGSYEQYF TGTGCCAGCTGGGGGGGGGCAGGGTCCTACGAGCAGTACTTC
TRBJ2-3 TRBV7-2 TRBD2 many CASSFKPASSGSMGTDTQYF TGTGCCAGCAGCTTCAAGCCAGCGTCTAGCGGGAGCATGGGCACAGATACGCAGTATTTT